This passage covers 31 T cell receptor beta chains from one sample sequenced in a study of tumor-infiltrating lymphocytes in primary liver carcinoma. Alongside blood RNA obtained from unsorted whole blood, germline DNA was also extracted. Total RNA (around 500 ng) served as template for TCR beta cDNA synthesis primed by a constant-region primer. Modified slightly, ARM-PCR produced TCR beta libraries over three nested multiplex PCR rounds. Amplification in the first two PCR rounds was performed using TRBV1-TRBV30 forward primers and a C-beta reverse primer for roughly 9 cycles each. TCRdb reprocessed the multiplex PCR reads via MiXCR and lists one record per CDR3 protein. Found here are 310,000 or so distinct CDR3 sequences, 50% to 60% of them singletons; the top ten hold about 15%. The material sequenced was peripheral blood. The receptors were gathered from a woman aged 25 to 45 with primary liver carcinoma and hepatitis B virus infection.

Notes on this clonotype: A much bigger clone sits one base away, suggesting this may be a read error. V and J are TRBV12-3 or TRBV12-4 and TRBJ1-5, with D perhaps TRBD1 (5 bases). Deletions cut 3 bases from V and 9 bases from J, with 15 bases between. This CDR3 spans 14 amino acids. Written as DNA, the CDR3 is TGTGCCAGCAGTTTCGGGGGACCCGAGACGCCCCAGCATTTT. This gives the protein CASSFGGPETPQHF.

V is TRBV7-8 and J is TRBJ2-1, with D perhaps assigned TRBD1 or TRBD2 (6 bases each). The ends were cut back, 5 bases at V and 5 bases at J, with 13 bases in the middle. The CDR3 has 14 residues. Germline CDR1 is SGHVS and CDR2 is FQNEAQ. The CDR3 coding sequence is TGTGCCAGCAGCCCGCTCCGGGGGCACAATGAGCAGTTCTTC. This encodes CASSPLRGHNEQFF.

This chain uses TRBV7-9 with TRBJ1-5; 8 bases agree with TRBD1. Germline V gene data show CDR1 as SEHNR and CDR2 as FQNEAQ (reference sequence). This CDR3 comprises 14 residues. V lost 1 base, J lost 5 bases, and 1 base stayed unmatched. For the CDR3, the DNA is TGTGCCAGCAGCTTAGGGACAGGGCATCAGCCCCAGCATTTT. Protein sequence: CASSLGTGHQPQHF.

Turning to this clonotype: A junction end diverges from the germline sequence, so it may reflect a read error. This sequence joins TRBV18 and TRBJ2-3; unclear D gene. Germline CDR1 is KGHSH and CDR2 is LQKENI. The CDR3 runs to 16 residues. CDR3 amino acids: CSSSPPSNRVTDTQYF. The CDR3 bases are TGTTCCAGCTCACCACCTTCCAACCGAGTCACAGATACGCAGTATTTT.

In its sample, this clonotype was seen once. Because it lacks the conserved phenylalanine or tryptophan at the end, this CDR3 is likely a read error. V is TRBV11-2 and J is TRBJ2-7; perhaps TRBD2 as D (6 bases). Germline V lookup: CDR1 SGHAT, CDR2 FQNNGV. With 9 bases removed from V and 2 bases from J, the gap between germline ends came to 17 bases. The CDR3 extends over 14 amino acids. CDR3 region: CASAGGNPPYEQYL. The DNA of the CDR3 is TGTGCCAGTGCCGGCGGGAATCCACCCTACGAGCAGTACCTT.

Of note for this clonotype: One base away lies a much larger clone, so this may be a sequencing read error. V is TRBV12-3 or TRBV12-4 and J is TRBJ2-1; possibly TRBD2 for D (5 bases). The CDR3 contains 13 residues. The CDR3 DNA reads as TGTGCCAGCAGTTTATTTAGGAGGAATGAGCATTTCTTC. Translation gives CASSLFRRNEHFF.

This clonotype has just one count. A much more abundant neighbour one base away suggests this may be a read error. The chain carries TRBV29-1 and TRBJ2-3; 7 bases match TRBD1. The CDR3 length is 13 residues. After removal of 7 bases from V and 4 bases from J, the junction contained 8 bases not matched to a gene. Per germline, CDR1 SQVTM and CDR2 ANQGSEA. The CDR3 DNA follows: TGCAGCGGAAGCAGGGACAGCTCAGATACGCAGTATTTT. This codes for CSGSRDSSDTQYF.

Regarding this clonotype: Since no conserved phenylalanine or tryptophan closes the CDR3, a read error is the likely cause. The rearrangement joins TRBV4-3 to TRBJ2-7; D is possibly TRBD1 (5 bases). The length of the CDR3 is 15 residues. Germline V gene sequence: CDR1 LGHNA, CDR2 YSLEER. The CDR3 DNA reads as TGCGCCAGCAGCCAAGATTTTCCAGGGTCCTACGAACAGTACCTC. Translation gives CASSQDFPGSYEQYL.

The V and J genes are TRBV10-3 and TRBJ1-1; 7 bases line up with TRBD1. CDR1 ENHRY and CDR2 SYGVKD come from the germline V gene. The CDR3 sequence is 16 residues long. J was trimmed by 7 bases and V by 0 bases; bases with no gene match: 11. The CDR3, as DNA: TGTGCCATCAGTGAGTCGGAGTGGAGGGCAGGGGGTGAAGCTTTCTTT. This encodes CAISESEWRAGGEAFF.

Comments on this clonotype: A much more abundant neighbour one base away suggests this may be a read error. The genes are TRBV4-1 and TRBJ2-2, with D unclear. Trimming removed 5 bases from V and 6 bases from J, with 16 bases in between. This CDR3 has 15 residues. Germline CDR1 MGHRA, CDR2 YSYEKL. CDR3 sequence: CASSSRTPAAGELFF. The CDR3 region has the DNA TGCGCCAGCAGCTCGAGAACGCCCGCAGCCGGGGAGCTGTTTTTT.

This clonotype was observed many times. The rearrangement joins TRBV12-3 or TRBV12-4 to TRBJ2-2; a weak D match, TRBD2 (5 bases). The CDR3 is 11 residues long. Trimming pared 5 bases from V and 8 bases from J, leaving 6 bases between. The CDR3 here is CASSRGGELFF. The CDR3 DNA reads as TGTGCCAGCAGTCGGGGAGGGGAGCTGTTTTTT.

The rearrangement links TRBV11-2 to TRBJ2-1, with TRBD2 matching over 10 bases. This CDR3 is built from 16 residues. V was pared by 4 bases and J by 8 bases, with 11 bases of the junction left unmatched. CDR1 SGHAT and CDR2 FQNNGV come from the germline V gene. The DNA of the CDR3 is TGTGCCAGCAGCTGGGGGGGATTAGCGGGAGGCCATGAGCAGTTCTTC. Translated: CASSWGGLAGGHEQFF. Full variable domain (remainder filled in from reference TRBV11-2 and TRBJ2-1): EAGVAQSPRYKIIEKRQSVAFWCNPISGHATLYWYQQILGQGPKLLIQFQNNGVVDDSQLPKDRFSAERLKGVDSTLKIQPAKLEDSAVYLCASSWGGLAGGHEQFFGPGTRLTVL.

This clonotype has a handful of counts. The rearrangement joins TRBV29-1 to TRBJ1-1; perhaps TRBD1 as D (6 bases). Germline lookup yields CDR1 SQVTM and CDR2 ANQGSEA. The CDR3 contains 12 residues. The ends were cut back, 7 bases at V and 1 base at J, with 10 bases in the middle. The CDR3 nucleotides read TGCAGCGCCGTACAGGGGAACACTGAAGCTTTCTTT. It yields the protein CSAVQGNTEAFF.

On this clonotype itself: The junction shows a germline mismatch at one end, possibly a read error. The chain uses TRBV11-2 and TRBJ2-1, with D perhaps matching TRBD2 (7 bases). This CDR3 has 15 residues. The V gene's germline CDR1 is SGHAT and CDR2 FQNNGV. For the CDR3, the DNA is TGTGCCAGCAGCCTTGGGGGAGGGACATACACTGAGCAGTCCTTC. It translates to CASSLGGGTYTEQSF.

The sample holds many counts of this clonotype. The chain employs TRBV11-2 and TRBJ2-7; tentatively, D is TRBD2 (5 bases). V was trimmed by 1 base and J by 4 bases, leaving 11 bases between them. Germline values: CDR1 SGHAT, CDR2 FQNNGV. CDR3 length: 14 amino acids. This CDR3 is CASSLVASRYEQYF. The CDR3 DNA follows: TGTGCCAGCAGCTTAGTTGCTAGCAGATACGAGCAGTACTTC. Full variable domain (remainder filled in from reference TRBV11-2 and TRBJ2-7): EAGVAQSPRYKIIEKRQSVAFWCNPISGHATLYWYQQILGQGPKLLIQFQNNGVVDDSQLPKDRFSAERLKGVDSTLKIQPAKLEDSAVYLCASSLVASRYEQYFGPGTRLTVT.

This clonotype was detected ten times or more. V usage is TRBV6-6 and J usage is TRBJ1-2; TRBD1 matches 8 bases. The CDR3 covers 14 residues. With V trimmed by 6 bases and J by 4 bases, 7 bases remained unmatched. The germline gives CDR1 MNHNY, CDR2 SVGAGI (reference sequence). The CDR3 protein is CASRDQGAAYGYTF. As DNA, the CDR3 is TGTGCCAGCAGGGATCAGGGGGCTGCCTATGGCTACACCTTC.

Notes on this clonotype: With a much larger clone just one base away, this may be a read error. The chain recombines TRBV6-5 with TRBJ1-3; TRBD1 might be the D (6 bases). CDR1 MNHEY and CDR2 SVGAGI come from the germline V gene. V shed 10 bases and J shed 0 bases, with 19 bases lying between them. The CDR3 is 16 residues long. CDR3 nucleotide sequence: TGTGCCAACAGCTACGAGAGGGGGTACTCTGGAAACACCATATATTTT. Translation: CANSYERGYSGNTIYF.

This clonotype occurred many times. V gene TRBV6-6 combines with J gene TRBJ1-1; D is possibly TRBD1 (5 bases). Trimming pared 5 bases from V and 0 bases from J, leaving 13 bases between. Germline loops: CDR1 MNHNY, CDR2 SVGAGI (reference sequence). The CDR3 is 15 amino acids. CDR3 loop: CASSSPGRMNTEAFF. CDR3 sequence (DNA): TGTGCCAGCAGTAGTCCGGGACGGATGAACACTGAAGCTTTCTTT.

The chain has TRBV7-9 and TRBJ2-5, with 8 bases that match TRBD2. The CDR3 contains 14 residues. V lost 4 bases, J lost 5 bases, and 6 bases stayed unmatched. Germline-derived CDR1 and CDR2 are SEHNR and FQNEAQ (reference sequence). Here the CDR3 DNA reads TGTGCCAGCAGCTCCCAGACTAGCGCGGAGACCCAGTACTTC. Translated: CASSSQTSAETQYF. The whole variable domain, remainder taken from reference TRBV7-9 and TRBJ2-5, is DTGVSQNPRHKITKRGQNVTFRCDPISEHNRLYWYRQTLGQGPEFLTYFQNEAQLEKSRLLSDRFSAERPKGSFSTLEIQRTEQGDSAMYLCASSSQTSAETQYFGPGTRLLVL.

This chain joins TRBV5-6 and TRBJ2-1; D ambiguous. In germline, CDR1 is SGHDT, CDR2 YYEEEE. V gave up 0 bases and J gave up 4 bases, with 11 bases separating them. CDR3 length: 15 amino acids. CDR3 sequence (DNA): TGTGCCAGCAGCTTGGGCCGGTATACTTACAATGAGCAGTTCTTC. This encodes CASSLGRYTYNEQFF. Variable domain in full (rest from reference TRBV5-6 and TRBJ2-1): DAGVTQSPTHLIKTRGQQVTLRCSPKSGHDTVSWYQQALGQGPQFIFQYYEEEERQRGNFPDRFSGHQFPNYSSELNVNALLLGDSALYLCASSLGRYTYNEQFFGPGTRLTVL.

About this clonotype itself: At one of its ends the junction is not consistent with the germline gene, which may arise from a read error. CDR3 sequence reads: CVSSPGSGGLNEQFF. CDR3 nucleotide sequence: TGCGTCAGCAGCCCCGGATCGGGAGGGTTAAATGAGCAGTTCTTC. This rearrangement joins TRBV4-1 to TRBJ2-1, with 8 bases that match TRBD2. Germline V gene lookup returns CDR1 MGHRA and CDR2 YSYEKL. The CDR3 runs to 15 residues.

As concerns this clonotype: One end of the junction fails to match germline, which may point to a read error. The rearrangement joins TRBV5-4 to TRBJ2-4, with D possibly TRBD2 on 6 matching bases. The CDR3 has 13 residues. CDR1 SGHNT and CDR2 YYREEE come from the germline V gene (reference sequence). The DNA for the CDR3 is TGTGTCAGCAACAGGCCGGGGGAAAACATTCGGTACTTC. Amino acid sequence: CVSNRPGENIRYF.

About this clonotype itself: This may be a read error, as it is one base from a much larger clone. The CDR3 bases are TGTGCCAGCAGATTGGACAAACCGGGACTAGCCGCAGAGACCCAGTACTTC. Protein product: CASRLDKPGLAAETQYF. The J gene is TRBJ2-5, the V gene TRBV5-5; 9 positions agree with TRBD2. CDR1 is SGHKS and CDR2 is YYEKEE in the germline V gene (reference sequence). CDR3 length: 17 amino acids.

Comment on this clonotype: At one end, the junction sequence differs from germline, possibly due to a read error. The rearrangement links TRBV10-2 to TRBJ1-5; perhaps TRBD1 as D (5 bases). The CDR3 is made up of 14 amino acids. CDR1 and CDR2 from the germline V gene are WSHSY and SAAADI. This chain's CDR3 is CAGREGQVNQPQHF. The CDR3 nucleotides are TGCGCCGGCAGGGAAGGGCAGGTCAATCAGCCCCAGCATTTT.

Regarding this clonotype: A read error may account for a junction end that differs from germline. The rearrangement uses TRBV5-5 and TRBJ2-2, with TRBD2 matching over 10 bases. This CDR3 comprises 17 residues. Germline CDR1 SGHKS, CDR2 YYEKEE (reference sequence). CDR3 nucleotides: TGTGCCAGTAGCCCTGGACTAGCGGATTCGAACACCAGGGAGCTGTTTTTT. Translated, it gives CASSPGLADSNTRELFF.

This clonotype has a count of ten or more. The chain recombines TRBV11-2 with TRBJ1-1; D not resolved. Germline CDR1 reads SGHAT; CDR2 reads FQNNGV. The CDR3 is made up of 14 amino acids. The V end lost 5 bases, the J end lost 4 bases, and 14 bases lay between the germline ends. The CDR3 DNA is TGTGCCAGCAGCAGCCGGGCCCCTGGCACTGAAGCTTTCTTT. Amino acids: CASSSRAPGTEAFF.

Points on this clonotype: This may come from a read error, since a much larger clone is one base off. The chain combines TRBV6-1 with TRBJ1-1, with 7 bases lining up with TRBD1. The CDR3 has 13 residues. V lost 8 bases, J lost 1 base, and 4 bases stayed unmatched. Germline loops: CDR1 MNHNS, CDR2 SASEGT. CDR3 sequence (DNA): TGTGCCAGCCAGGGACAGCAGAACACTGAAGCTTTCTTT. Protein product: CASQGQQNTEAFF.

V gene TRBV11-2 combines with J gene TRBJ2-1; 11 nucleotides line up with TRBD2. CDR3 size: 17 residues. In germline, CDR1 is SGHAT, CDR2 FQNNGV. The trim removed 2 bases at V and 14 bases at J, leaving 17 bases unmatched. CDR3 amino acids: CASSLILTSGRGRDEFF. CDR3 coding DNA: TGTGCCAGCAGCTTAATCTTAACTAGCGGGAGAGGAAGGGATGAGTTCTTC.

As for this clonotype: This sequence may be a read error, since a much larger clone differs from it by one base. V usage is TRBV29-1 and J usage is TRBJ1-2; D may be TRBD1 (5 bases). The CDR3 sequence is 11 residues long. Germline CDR1 and CDR2: SQVTM and ANQGSEA. In DNA form, the CDR3 reads TGCAGCGTTGGCGGGGACTATGGCTGCACCTTC. It yields the protein CSVGGDYGCTF.

As for this clonotype: A much larger clone is a single base away; this may be a read error. This sequence joins TRBV6-5 and TRBJ1-4, with TRBD1 identical over 7 bases. The CDR3 runs 15 residues. From germline, CDR1 is MNHEY and CDR2 SVGAGI. This chain's CDR3 is CASSYRRGPNEKLCF. CDR3 DNA sequence: TGTGCCAGCAGTTACAGGAGGGGGCCCAATGAAAAACTGTGTTTT.

The chain links TRBV12-3 or TRBV12-4 to TRBJ2-1; 7 nucleotides align to TRBD2. Trimming cost V 5 bases and J 9 bases; bases outside gene matches: 7. The CDR3 sequence is 13 residues long. CDR3 sequence: CASSPGTTFEQFF. As DNA, the CDR3 is TGTGCCAGCAGTCCGGGGACTACTTTTGAGCAGTTCTTC.